This T cell receptor beta chain was sequenced during a study of T cells in Graves' hyperthyroidism and ophthalmopathy. RNA transcripts provided the source from which TCR beta CDR3 regions were amplified. The primer set for the first-round RT-PCR of the TCR CDR3 was HTBI. TCRdb passed the multiplex PCR reads through MiXCR, listing each CDR3 protein once. The sample includes about 570,000 distinct CDR3 sequences, just over 45% of them seen just once. Each diagnosis drew on symptoms, thyroxine, TRAb, thyroid ultrasound and orbital computed tomography findings. This clonotype was seen at least ten times. The germline gives CDR1 SGHTA, CDR2 FQGTGA. V gave up 5 bases and J gave up 2 bases, with 16 bases separating them. CDR3 length equals 15 residues.

The TCR sequence derives from an adult woman with Graves' disease, either hyperthyroidism or ophthalmopathy (not recorded which). The chain is built from TRBV7-3 and TRBJ2-7; D might be TRBD1 (7 bases). The sample taken for sequencing was peripheral blood or thyroid tissue (not recorded which). The CDR3 protein is CASSAQAGGTYEQYF. CDR3 nucleotides: TGTGCCAGCAGCGCCCAGGCAGGGGGGACCTACGAGCAGTACTTC.